This TCR beta chain is from a study of shared clonotypes between healthy human individuals. CDR3 length: 16 amino acids. Germline lookup yields CDR1 SGHAT and CDR2 FQNNGV. Trimming left V 1 base short and J 2 bases short, with 13 bases between. Measured with immunoSEQ multiplex PCR; TCRdb has only the in-frame clones, and not every one. The data hold hundreds of thousands of clones, with about 96% observed a single time. The chain recombines TRBV11-2 with TRBJ2-3; no reliable D call. This receptor was identified in a woman under 40 in good health. What was sequenced was naive CD4+ T cells sorted from blood. This sample's subset: CD45RA+ positively selected. CDR3 amino acids: CASSLVPGYSTDTQYF. The CDR3 nucleotides are TGTGCCAGCAGCTTAGTGCCTGGATATTCCACAGATACGCAGTATTTT.